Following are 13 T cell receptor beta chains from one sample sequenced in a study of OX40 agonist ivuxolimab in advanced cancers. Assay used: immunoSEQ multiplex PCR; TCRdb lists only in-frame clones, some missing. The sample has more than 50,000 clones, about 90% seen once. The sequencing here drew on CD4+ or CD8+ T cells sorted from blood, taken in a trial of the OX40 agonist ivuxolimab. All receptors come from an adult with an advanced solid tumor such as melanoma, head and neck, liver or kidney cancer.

The CDR3 nucleotides are TGTGCCAGCAGCTTACAAGGAGGGGCTAGGACTGAAGCTTTCTTT. Encoded protein: CASSLQGGARTEAFF. The chain joins TRBV7-2 to TRBJ1-1; weak D call: TRBD1 (5 bases). CDR3 size: 15 residues. V dropped 2 bases and J dropped 5 bases, with 15 bases sitting between them. The germline V gene encodes CDR1 SGHTA and CDR2 FQGNSA.

This CDR3 is CASTKQQTDRGYGYTF. The CDR3 coding sequence is TGTGCCAGCACCAAACAGCAAACGGACAGGGGGTATGGCTACACCTTC. The chain combines TRBV5-4 with TRBJ1-2; 10 nucleotides match TRBD1. Germline values: CDR1 SGHNT, CDR2 YYREEE (reference sequence). This CDR3 region has 16 residues. V gave up 6 bases and J gave up 5 bases; unmatched junction bases: 13.

CDR3 bases: TGCAGCGTTCGCCTACTAGGGGAGACCCAGTACTTC. It yields the protein CSVRLLGETQYF. The chain employs TRBV29-1 and TRBJ2-5; maybe TRBD2 (5 bases). V shed 5 bases and J shed 5 bases, with 12 bases lying between them. This CDR3 is built from 12 residues. Per germline, CDR1 SQVTM and CDR2 ANQGSEA.

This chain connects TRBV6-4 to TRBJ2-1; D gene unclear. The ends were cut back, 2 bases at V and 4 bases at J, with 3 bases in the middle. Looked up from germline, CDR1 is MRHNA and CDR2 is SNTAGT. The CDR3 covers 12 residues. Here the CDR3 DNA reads TGTGCCAGCAGTGACGGATACAATGAGCAGTTCTTC. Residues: CASSDGYNEQFF.

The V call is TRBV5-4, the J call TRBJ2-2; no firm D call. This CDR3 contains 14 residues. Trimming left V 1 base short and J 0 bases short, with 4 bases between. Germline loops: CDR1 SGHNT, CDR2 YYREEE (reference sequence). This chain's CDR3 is CASSLSANTGELFF. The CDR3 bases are TGTGCCAGCAGCTTGAGCGCGAACACCGGGGAGCTGTTTTTT. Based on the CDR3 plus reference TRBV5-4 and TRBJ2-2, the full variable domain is ETGVTQSPTHLIKTRGQQVTLRCSSQSGHNTVSWYQQALGQGPQFIFQYYREEENGRGNFPPRFSGLQFPNYSSELNVNALELDDSALYLCASSLSANTGELFFGEGSRLTVL.

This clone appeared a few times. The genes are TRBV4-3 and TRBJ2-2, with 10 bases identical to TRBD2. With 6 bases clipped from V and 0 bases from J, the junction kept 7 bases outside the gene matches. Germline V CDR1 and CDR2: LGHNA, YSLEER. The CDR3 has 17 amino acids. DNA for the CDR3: TGCGCCAGCAGGGCTCTAGCGGGAGTATCGAACACCGGGGAGCTGTTTTTT. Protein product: CASRALAGVSNTGELFF.

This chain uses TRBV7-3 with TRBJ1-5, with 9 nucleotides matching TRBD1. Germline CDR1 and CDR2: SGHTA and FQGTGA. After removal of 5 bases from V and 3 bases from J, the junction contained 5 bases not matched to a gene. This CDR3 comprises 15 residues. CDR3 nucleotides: TGTGCCAGCAGCCCGACAGGGGGATACAATCAGCCCCAGCATTTT. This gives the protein CASSPTGGYNQPQHF.

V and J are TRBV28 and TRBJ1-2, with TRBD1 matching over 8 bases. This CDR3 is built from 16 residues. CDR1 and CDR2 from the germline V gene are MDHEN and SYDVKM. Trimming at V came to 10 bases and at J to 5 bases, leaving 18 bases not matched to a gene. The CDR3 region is CATPEHPGTGSYGYTF. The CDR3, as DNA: TGTGCCACCCCCGAACACCCCGGGACAGGCTCATATGGCTACACCTTC.

The CDR3 DNA follows: TGTGCCAGCAGCCCCCTTGGATTAGCGGGGGGCTGGAATACGCAGTATTTT. Its protein product is CASSPLGLAGGWNTQYF. The chain employs TRBV14 and TRBJ2-3; 10 bases map to TRBD2. This CDR3 contains 17 residues. Germline V gene data show CDR1 as SGHDN and CDR2 as FVKESK. J lost 7 bases, V lost 4 bases, and 14 bases had no gene match.

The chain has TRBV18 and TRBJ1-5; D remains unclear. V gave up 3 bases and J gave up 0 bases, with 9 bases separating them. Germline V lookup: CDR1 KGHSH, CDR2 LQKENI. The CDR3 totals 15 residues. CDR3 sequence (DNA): TGTGCCAGCTCACCGGGTACGGATAGCAATCAGCCCCAGCATTTT. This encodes CASSPGTDSNQPQHF.

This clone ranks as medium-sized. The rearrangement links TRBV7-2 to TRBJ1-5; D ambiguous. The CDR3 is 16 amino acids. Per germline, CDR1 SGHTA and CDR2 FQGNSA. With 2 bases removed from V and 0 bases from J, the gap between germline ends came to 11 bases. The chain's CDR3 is CASSLWAENSNQPQHF. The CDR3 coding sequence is TGTGCCAGCAGCTTATGGGCAGAGAATAGCAATCAGCCCCAGCATTTT. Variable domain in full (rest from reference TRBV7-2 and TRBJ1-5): GAGVSQSPSNKVTEKGKDVELRCDPISGHTALYWYRQSLGQGLEFLIYFQGNSAPDKSGLPSDRFSAERTGGSVSTLTIQRTQQEDSAVYLCASSLWAENSNQPQHFGDGTRLSIL.

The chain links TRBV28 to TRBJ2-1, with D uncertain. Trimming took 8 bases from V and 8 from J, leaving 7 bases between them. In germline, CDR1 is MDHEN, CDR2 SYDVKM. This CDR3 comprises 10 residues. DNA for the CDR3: TGTGCCAGCGGGCGCCATGAGCAGTTCTTC. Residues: CASGRHEQFF. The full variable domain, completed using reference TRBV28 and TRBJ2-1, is DVKVTQSSRYLVKRTGEKVFLECVQDMDHENMFWYRQDPGLGLRLIYFSYDVKMKEKGDIPEGYSVSREKKERFSLILESASTNQTSMYLCASGRHEQFFGPGTRLTVL.

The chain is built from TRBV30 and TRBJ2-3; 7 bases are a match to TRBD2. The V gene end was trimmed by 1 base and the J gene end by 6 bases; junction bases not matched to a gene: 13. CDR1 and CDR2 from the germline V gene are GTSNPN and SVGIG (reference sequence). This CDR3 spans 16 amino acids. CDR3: CAWSGERDAPPDTQYF. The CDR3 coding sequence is TGTGCCTGGAGTGGAGAGCGGGACGCACCCCCCGATACGCAGTATTTT.